These 3 T cell receptor beta chains originate from one sample sequenced in a study of T cell repertoires in cytomegalovirus infection. TCRdb reanalysed the reads using MiXCR and keeps one entry per CDR3 protein. The sample lists around 290,000 distinct CDR3 sequences; roughly 26% were seen once. Sequencing was performed on PBMCs. The receptors were gathered from a human donor in good health (CMV status not recorded). Some clones in this sample may be carry-over from other donors' samples.

This clonotype was seen more than once but under ten times. The J gene is TRBJ1-1, the V gene TRBV7-2, with D possibly being TRBD1 (6 bases). Trimming took off 5 bases at V and 7 bases at J, with 14 bases between the two ends. CDR1 and CDR2 from the germline V gene are SGHTA and FQGNSA. This CDR3 is 13 amino acids long. CDR3: CASSPWGTHEAFF. CDR3 in DNA: TGTGCCAGCAGCCCCTGGGGGACACATGAAGCTTTCTTT.

The V call is TRBV7-2, the J call TRBJ2-5, with D tentatively TRBD1 (6 bases). The CDR3 sequence is 16 residues long. The germline V and J ends were trimmed by 3 bases and 5 bases, with 19 bases remaining between them. CDR1 and CDR2 from the germline V gene are SGHTA and FQGNSA. The CDR3 loop is CASSFVAQGGYETQYF. The CDR3 coding sequence is TGTGCCAGCAGCTTTGTGGCACAAGGGGGTTACGAGACCCAGTACTTC.

The chain couples TRBV12-3 or TRBV12-4 to TRBJ2-7; 9 nucleotides match TRBD2. Trimming at V came to 5 bases and at J to 2 bases, leaving 7 bases not matched to a gene. CDR3 length equals 15 residues. CDR3 nucleotides: TGTGCCAGCAGTCCTCTGGTAGCGGGAGCCTACGAGCAGTACTTC. Translated, it gives CASSPLVAGAYEQYF.